The 25 T cell receptor beta chains below were found in one sample sequenced in a study of CD8+CD57+ T cells in acquired aplastic anemia. The study profiled TCR beta VDJ and CDR3 using genomic DNA as template. TCRdb itself ran the reads through MiXCR, one entry per CDR3 protein. The table includes 120,000 or so distinct CDR3 sequences, around 50% detected once. The sequenced material came from sorted CD4+, CD8+, or CD8+CD57+ T cells (not recorded which) from PBMCs. These receptors all come from a human donor in good health, serving as a control.

On this clonotype: At one boundary the junction diverges from the germline segment, which might be a read error. V usage is TRBV11-2 and J usage is TRBJ1-5; TRBD1 might be the D (6 bases). Germline V gives CDR1 SGHAT, CDR2 FQNNGV. The CDR3 runs 17 residues. CDR3 protein: CASSPKGHTLSNQLQHF. In DNA form, the CDR3 reads TGTGCCAGCAGCCCGAAGGGACACACGCTTAGCAACCAGCTCCAGCATTTT.

This clonotype was seen at least ten times. The chain employs TRBV6-1 and TRBJ1-2, with D perhaps matching TRBD1 (5 bases). CDR1 and CDR2 (germline): MNHNS, SASEGT. V was clipped by 6 bases and J by 4 bases, with 12 bases between them. This CDR3 comprises 13 residues. The CDR3: CASRSGRPYGYTF. The DNA of the CDR3 is TGTGCCAGCAGGTCAGGGAGACCCTATGGCTACACCTTC.

The count of this clonotype is one. The chain recombines TRBV11-2 with TRBJ2-7; a weak D match, TRBD2 (6 bases). Germline V gene sequence: CDR1 SGHAT, CDR2 FQNNGV. This CDR3 is built from 16 residues. Deletions cut 4 bases from V and 2 bases from J, with 18 bases between. As DNA, the CDR3 is TGTGCCAGCAGCTGGAAGGGAGGCGGGGCGGCCTACGAGCAGTACTTC. It is translated as CASSWKGGGAAYEQYF.

The table lists this clonotype with many counts. The chain couples TRBV5-1 to TRBJ1-2; no definite D call. From germline, CDR1 is SGHRS and CDR2 YFSETQ. The CDR3 runs to 15 residues. Trimming shortened V by 4 bases and J by 2 bases, and 15 bases separated the two germline ends. The CDR3 sequence: CASSIDPERNYGYTF. The CDR3 region has the DNA TGCGCCAGCAGCATTGACCCTGAAAGAAACTATGGCTACACCTTC.

CDR3 loop: CAIRAGGTDTQYF. The CDR3 nucleotides read TGTGCCATCAGGGCGGGGGGCACAGATACGCAGTATTTT. This sequence joins TRBV10-3 and TRBJ2-3; 7 positions match TRBD2. This CDR3 is 13 amino acids long. CDR1 and CDR2 from the germline V gene are ENHRY and SYGVKD. With V trimmed by 6 bases and J by 1 base, 1 base remained unmatched.

This clonotype has at least ten counts. This chain uses TRBV15 with TRBJ1-1; possible D gene TRBD1, 6 bases. Per the germline V gene, CDR1 is LNHNV and CDR2 is YYDKDF (reference sequence). The CDR3 sequence is 18 residues long. Between the trimmed V and J ends, which lost 0 bases and 6 bases, there was a span of 23 bases. The CDR3 nucleotides read TGTGCCACCAGCAGAGATGGCCTAGGGGCAGGGGTCGGCCCTGAAGCTTTCTTT. Protein: CATSRDGLGAGVGPEAFF.

In regard to this clonotype: This may arise from a read error, as a much more abundant clone is one base away. The gene calls are TRBV5-1 and TRBJ1-1, with 9 nucleotides matching TRBD1. This CDR3 comprises 13 residues. CDR1 SGHRS and CDR2 YFSETQ come from the germline V gene. The ends lost 6 bases at V and 6 bases at J; junction bases unmatched: 6. CDR3 sequence: CASNRDRDAEAFF. The CDR3 DNA reads as TGCGCCAGCAACCGGGACAGGGACGCTGAAGCTTTCTTT.

There are many counts of this clonotype. The chain joins TRBV12-3 or TRBV12-4 to TRBJ1-6, with 7 bases aligning to TRBD1. The junction had 8 bases not matched to a gene; V was cut back by 5 bases and J by 10 bases. The CDR3 sequence is 14 residues long. For the CDR3, the DNA is TGTGCCAGCAGTGAATACAGGGGCTGGTCACCCCTCCACTTT. This encodes CASSEYRGWSPLHF.

The chain has TRBV2 and TRBJ1-3; weak D call: TRBD1 (6 bases). V lost 2 bases to trimming and J lost 4 bases, with 12 bases between them. The CDR3 has 15 residues. Germline V gives CDR1 SNHLY, CDR2 FYNNEI. The CDR3 reads CASSENRVSGNTIYF. The CDR3 DNA follows: TGTGCCAGCAGTGAAAACAGGGTCTCAGGAAACACCATATATTTT.

The chain couples TRBV10-1 to TRBJ1-3; possible D gene TRBD1, 5 bases. Germline lookup yields CDR1 WNHNN and CDR2 SYGVQD (reference sequence). V gave up 2 bases and J gave up 4 bases, with 9 bases separating them. CDR3 length: 14 residues. Written as DNA, the CDR3 is TGCGCCAGCAGTGAGCAGGGTTGGGGAAACACCATATATTTT. It encodes CASSEQGWGNTIYF.

This clonotype was seen at least ten times. The gene calls are TRBV9 and TRBJ1-3, with a possible D match to TRBD1 (5 bases). Germline V gives CDR1 SGDLS, CDR2 YYNGEE. CDR3 length: 14 residues. With 0 bases removed from V and 3 bases from J, the gap between germline ends came to 7 bases. CDR3 amino acids: CASSVAGSGNTIYF. The CDR3 DNA follows: TGTGCCAGCAGCGTAGCAGGGAGTGGAAACACCATATATTTT.

In its sample, this clonotype was seen once. This chain links TRBV20-1 with TRBJ2-7; a weak D match, TRBD2 (6 bases). This CDR3 has 14 residues. Germline V gene sequence: CDR1 DFQATT, CDR2 SNEGSKA (reference sequence). V was pared by 0 bases and J by 6 bases, with 15 bases between. The CDR3 DNA reads TGCAGTGCTAGAGACGATGGGGGGTCCCGCGAGCAGTACTTC. This gives the protein CSARDDGGSREQYF.

The chain is built from TRBV11-2 and TRBJ2-7; a weak D match, TRBD1 (6 bases). V shed 4 bases and J shed 2 bases, with 18 bases lying between them. This CDR3 contains 16 residues. The germline V gene has CDR1 SGHAT and CDR2 FQNNGV. CDR3 in DNA: TGTGCCAGCAGCTCACGCGTACAGGGTCTAGCCTACGAGCAGTACTTC. Amino acids: CASSSRVQGLAYEQYF.

The rearrangement links TRBV20-1 to TRBJ2-1; 10 positions match TRBD1. Germline V lookup: CDR1 DFQATT, CDR2 SNEGSKA (reference sequence). The CDR3 runs 16 residues. V lost 3 bases to trimming and J lost 7 bases; unmatched junction nucleotides: 12. The CDR3 loop is CSARDTGTGVPNEQFF. The CDR3 DNA reads TGCAGTGCTAGGGACACCGGGACAGGGGTACCTAATGAGCAGTTCTTC.

A few counts support this clonotype. This may be a read error, as it is one base from a much larger clone. The chain couples TRBV10-3 to TRBJ1-3; D possibly corresponds to TRBD1 (6 bases). The germline gives CDR1 ENHRY, CDR2 SYGVKD. This CDR3 is 15 amino acids long. The CDR3 DNA reads TGTGCCATCACGTCCGTCAGGGGCTCTGGAAACACCGTATATTTT. Amino acids: CAITSVRGSGNTVYF.

The chain has TRBV20-1 and TRBJ2-1; possible D gene TRBD2, 5 bases. Per the germline V gene, CDR1 is DFQATT and CDR2 is SNEGSKA (reference sequence). The CDR3 extends over 13 amino acids. CDR3 bases: TGCAGCGCTGACCTAGCAGCTTACAATGAGCAGTTCTTC. It yields the protein CSADLAAYNEQFF.

This clonotype was seen ten or more times. V is TRBV20-1 and J is TRBJ2-5, with D unclear. The CDR3 is 12 residues long. Germline values: CDR1 DFQATT, CDR2 SNEGSKA (reference sequence). Trimming cost V 4 bases and J 5 bases, with 11 bases left between them. The CDR3 nucleotides read TGCAGTGCTATACGGACCGACGAGACCCAGTACTTC. Its translation: CSAIRTDETQYF.

This clonotype came up a few times. The chain links TRBV12-3 or TRBV12-4 to TRBJ1-2; D remains unclear. The V end lost 4 bases, the J end lost 6 bases, and 9 bases lay between the germline ends. The CDR3 contains 12 residues. The CDR3 nucleotides are TGTGCCAGCAGTTCCCGAAGCGATGGCTACACCTTC. Its translation is CASSSRSDGYTF.

V is TRBV7-8 and J is TRBJ1-1; no clear D gene. This CDR3 contains 12 residues. Germline V gene sequence: CDR1 SGHVS, CDR2 FQNEAQ. V lost 5 bases and J lost 4, with 8 bases in between. The CDR3 reads CASSPKRTEAFF. CDR3 in DNA: TGTGCCAGCAGCCCTAAACGCACTGAAGCTTTCTTT.

The chain is built from TRBV19 and TRBJ2-7; 7 nucleotides agree with TRBD2. There are 14 residues in the CDR3. From germline, CDR1 is LNHDA and CDR2 SQIVND (reference sequence). Unmatched junction bases numbered 9, after V lost 9 bases and J lost 1 base. CDR3 protein: CARAGLNISYEQYF. In DNA, the CDR3 is TGTGCCAGAGCGGGACTGAACATTTCCTACGAGCAGTACTTC. Drawing the rest from reference TRBV19 and TRBJ2-7, the complete variable domain is DGGITQSPKYLFRKEGQNVTLSCEQNLNHDAMYWYRQDPGQGLRLIYYSQIVNDFQKGDIAEGYSVSREKKESFPLTVTSAQKNPTAFYLCARAGLNISYEQYFGPGTRLTVT.

This clonotype has at least ten counts. The chain recombines TRBV6-1 with TRBJ1-1, with 9 nucleotides matching TRBD1. The V segment lost 6 bases and the J segment 4 bases; nucleotides outside the gene matches: 6. The CDR3 length is 14 residues. Germline lookup yields CDR1 MNHNS and CDR2 SASEGT. CDR3 DNA sequence: TGTGCCAGCAGAATGGGACAGGGCGGCACTGAAGCTTTCTTT. Translation gives CASRMGQGGTEAFF.

This clonotype showed up many times. This chain uses TRBV6-5 with TRBJ2-3; D ambiguous. Trimming shortened V by 6 bases and J by 2 bases, and 9 bases separated the two germline ends. Germline CDR1 reads MNHEY; CDR2 reads SVGAGI. This CDR3 has 13 residues. This chain's CDR3 is CASSFDNTDTQYF. The CDR3 DNA follows: TGTGCCAGCAGCTTCGACAACACAGATACGCAGTATTTT.

The rearrangement uses TRBV7-2 and TRBJ2-7, with 10 bases matching TRBD2. J gave up 12 bases and V 4 bases, and 12 bases lay outside the gene matches. The CDR3 runs 14 residues. Germline values: CDR1 SGHTA, CDR2 FQGNSA. Written as DNA, the CDR3 is TGTGCCAGCAGCTCGCTATCGGGACTAGCGATAGTGTACTTC. Translation: CASSSLSGLAIVYF.

Many counts were recorded for this clonotype. The chain recombines TRBV20-1 with TRBJ1-4; no definite D call. CDR3 size: 15 residues. Germline V lookup: CDR1 DFQATT, CDR2 SNEGSKA (reference sequence). Deletions cut 1 base from V and 3 bases from J, with 12 bases between. The CDR3 protein is CSARGQGASNEKLFF. CDR3 bases: TGCAGTGCTAGAGGCCAAGGTGCCTCTAATGAAAAACTGTTTTTT.

In this sample, this clonotype turned up a few times. The V and J genes are TRBV29-1 and TRBJ2-7; D unclear. Germline V CDR1 and CDR2: SQVTM, ANQGSEA. There are 12 residues in the CDR3. The V gene lost 6 bases and the J gene lost 3 bases, with 12 bases spanning the gap. The CDR3 nucleotides are TGCAGCGTCAGGTATGGAATCTACGAGCAGTACTTC. It specifies CSVRYGIYEQYF.